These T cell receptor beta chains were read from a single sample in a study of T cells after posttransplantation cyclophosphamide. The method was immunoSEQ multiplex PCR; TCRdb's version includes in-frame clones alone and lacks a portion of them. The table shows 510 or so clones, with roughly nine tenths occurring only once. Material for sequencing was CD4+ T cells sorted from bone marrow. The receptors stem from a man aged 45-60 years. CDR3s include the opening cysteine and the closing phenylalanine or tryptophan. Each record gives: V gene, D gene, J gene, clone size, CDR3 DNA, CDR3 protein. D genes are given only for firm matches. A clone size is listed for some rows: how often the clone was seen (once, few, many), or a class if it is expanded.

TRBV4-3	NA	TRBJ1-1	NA	TGCGCCAGCAGCCCGTCGCGAGTACTGAACACTGAAGCTTTCTTT	CASSPSRVLNTEAFF
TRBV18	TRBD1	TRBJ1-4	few	TGTGCCAGCTCACCACCTGTTATTGGGGACAGGGAAAATGAAAAACTGTTTTTT	CASSPPVIGDRENEKLFF
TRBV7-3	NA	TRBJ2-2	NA	TGTGCCAGCAGCTTTAAAGGGAGTGGGAACACCGGGGAGCTGTTTTTT	CASSFKGSGNTGELFF
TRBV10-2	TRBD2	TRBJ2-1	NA	TGCGCCAGCAGCGAAAGCGGGGGGTACAATGAGCAGTTCTTC	CASSESGGYNEQFF
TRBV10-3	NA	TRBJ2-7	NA	TGTGCCATCAGTGGAAACGAGGGGGGGCCCCATGGGCAGTACTTC	CAISGNEGGPHGQYF
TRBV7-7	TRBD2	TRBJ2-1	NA	TGTGCTAGCAGCTTAGGTAGAGCGGGAGGGAACAATGAGCAGTTCTTC	CASSLGRAGGNNEQFF
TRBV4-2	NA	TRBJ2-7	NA	TGTGCCAGCAGCCAAGGGAGGATAGCGGAGCGGCACGAGCAGTACTTC	CASSQGRIAERHEQYF
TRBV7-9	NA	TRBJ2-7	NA	TGTGCCAGCAGCTTCGGGTCGGCTACGATCTCCTACGAGCAGTACTTC	CASSFGSATISYEQYF
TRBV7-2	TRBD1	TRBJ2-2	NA	TGTGCCAGCAGCTGGACAGGAGACACCGGGGAGCTGTTTTTT	CASSWTGDTGELFF
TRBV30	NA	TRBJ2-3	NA	TGTGCCTGGAGTGGTTATAGTTCCAAGCGCACAGATACGCAGTATTTT	CAWSGYSSKRTDTQYF
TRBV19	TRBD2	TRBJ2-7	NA	TGTGCCAGCCGGCGGGGGGCCTACGAGCAGTACTTC	CASRRGAYEQYF
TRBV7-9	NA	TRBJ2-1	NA	TGTGCCAGCAGCTTAGCACGGGAGTCAGGTGAGCAGTTCTTC	CASSLARESGEQFF
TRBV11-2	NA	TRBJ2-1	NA	TGTGCCAGCAGCTTTCTTACGAGAAGCGGATCCTACAATGAGCAGTTCTTC	CASSFLTRSGSYNEQFF
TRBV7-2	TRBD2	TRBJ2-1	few	TGTGCCAGCAGCTTTTCTAGCGGGCGGTACAATGAGCAGTTCTTC	CASSFSSGRYNEQFF
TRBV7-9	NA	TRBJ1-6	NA	TGTGCCAGCAGCCCGGGTTCAGGGAACAGCTATAGGAATTCACCCCTCCACTTT	CASSPGSGNSYRNSPLHF
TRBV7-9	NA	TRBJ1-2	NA	TGTGCCAGCAGCTTATCCGGGACTAGCTATGGCTACACCTTC	CASSLSGTSYGYTF
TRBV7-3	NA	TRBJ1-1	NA	TGTGCCAGCAGCGGGCGGGGGGGGGCTGAAGCTTTCTTT	CASSGRGGAEAFF
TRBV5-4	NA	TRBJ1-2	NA	TGTGCCAGCAGCTTGCCTGACAGAGACTATGGCTACACCTTC	CASSLPDRDYGYTF
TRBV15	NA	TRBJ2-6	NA	TGTGCCACCAGCAGAGATATGTCTGGGGCCAACGTCCTGACTTTC	CATSRDMSGANVLTF
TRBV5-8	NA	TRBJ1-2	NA	TGTGCCTCAAAAGCTTGGATGGCAGGTGGCTATGGCTACACCTTC	CASKAWMAGGYGYTF
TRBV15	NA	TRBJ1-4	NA	TGTGCCACCAGCAGAGACCTAGGATCTAATGAAAAACTGTTTTTT	CATSRDLGSNEKLFF
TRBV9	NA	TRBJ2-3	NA	TGTGCCAGCGGAAAGGAGGGCCTACGGGGAGATACGCAGTATTTT	CASGKEGLRGDTQYF
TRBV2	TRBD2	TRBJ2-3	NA	TGTGCCAGCAGTGAGGGCGGGAGAGGAGATACGCAGTATTTT	CASSEGGRGDTQYF
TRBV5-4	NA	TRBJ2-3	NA	TGTGCCAGCAAAACCTACACAGATACGCAGTATTTT	CASKTYTDTQYF
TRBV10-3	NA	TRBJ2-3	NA	TGTGCCGCCGGAGATACGCAGTATTTT	CAAGDTQYF
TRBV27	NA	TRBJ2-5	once	TGTGCCAGCAGTTTATGGCCGGGAGAGACCCAGTACTTC	CASSLWPGETQYF
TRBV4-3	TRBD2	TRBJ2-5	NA	TGCGCCAGCAGCCAAGGACTAGCGGGGGGAGAGACCCAGTACTTC	CASSQGLAGGETQYF
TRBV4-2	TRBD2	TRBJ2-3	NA	TGTGCCAGCAGCCGCCGACTAGCGGGGGGAGCGGATACGCAGTATTTT	CASSRRLAGGADTQYF
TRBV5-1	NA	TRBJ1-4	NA	TGCGCCAGCAGCTTGGGACCGGGTAATGAAAAACTGTTTTTT	CASSLGPGNEKLFF
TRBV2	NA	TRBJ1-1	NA	TGTGCCAGCCAGGGTACCGGCACTGAAGCTTTCTTT	CASQGTGTEAFF
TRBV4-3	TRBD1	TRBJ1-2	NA	TGCGCCAGCAGCCAAGGGAAGGGACAGGGAGATGGCTACACCTTC	CASSQGKGQGDGYTF
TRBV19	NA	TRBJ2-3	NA	TGTGCCAGTTCCTTGGCGGGAAGGAGCACAGATACGCAGTATTTT	CASSLAGRSTDTQYF
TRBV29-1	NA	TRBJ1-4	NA	TGCAGCGTTCAACAGGGATTCAATGAAAAACTGTTTTTT	CSVQQGFNEKLFF
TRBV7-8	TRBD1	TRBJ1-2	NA	TGTGCCAGCAGCCTCCTGGGACAGGGGTCTGAGGGCTACACCTTC	CASSLLGQGSEGYTF
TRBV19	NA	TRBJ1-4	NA	TGTGCCAGTAGCCCTCAGGGCAACGGACATGAAAAACTGTTTTTT	CASSPQGNGHEKLFF
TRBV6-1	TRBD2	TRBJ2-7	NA	TGTGCCAGCAGTAGACTAGCGGGGTCCTACGAGCAGTACTTC	CASSRLAGSYEQYF